This TCR beta chain was observed in a study of beta chain features in type 1 diabetes. Findings and limits, study-wide: In every one of the four CD4+ subsets, TCRB CDR3s were moderately but significantly shorter in Type 1 diabetes patients.

The sequenced template was cDNA made from the entire isolated RNA. An average roughly 3.3 million reads came from naive, central memory and regulatory T cell samples. Sequencing used immunoSEQ multiplex PCR; TCRdb keeps in-frame clones, though not all of them. This table holds about 39,000 clones, 49% found once. Regarding this clone: Its matching antigen is unknown.

CDR1 is LNHDA and CDR2 is SQIVND in the germline V gene (reference sequence). The CDR3 has 16 amino acids. J lost 4 bases, V lost 5 bases, and 9 bases had no gene match. Each of the CD4+ naive, central memory, regulatory and stem cell-like memory populations was sorted via CD45RO/CCR7/CD25/CD127/CD95/CD27. The receptor was isolated from a woman aged 18-30 years in good health. The sequencing sample was made of central memory CD4+ T cells from blood. The chain employs TRBV19 and TRBJ2-3, with 10 bases that match TRBD2. CDR3 DNA sequence: TGTGCCAGTAGTCCCCGGGGTAGCGGGGGGTCAGATACGCAGTATTTT. Amino acid sequence: CASSPRGSGGSDTQYF.